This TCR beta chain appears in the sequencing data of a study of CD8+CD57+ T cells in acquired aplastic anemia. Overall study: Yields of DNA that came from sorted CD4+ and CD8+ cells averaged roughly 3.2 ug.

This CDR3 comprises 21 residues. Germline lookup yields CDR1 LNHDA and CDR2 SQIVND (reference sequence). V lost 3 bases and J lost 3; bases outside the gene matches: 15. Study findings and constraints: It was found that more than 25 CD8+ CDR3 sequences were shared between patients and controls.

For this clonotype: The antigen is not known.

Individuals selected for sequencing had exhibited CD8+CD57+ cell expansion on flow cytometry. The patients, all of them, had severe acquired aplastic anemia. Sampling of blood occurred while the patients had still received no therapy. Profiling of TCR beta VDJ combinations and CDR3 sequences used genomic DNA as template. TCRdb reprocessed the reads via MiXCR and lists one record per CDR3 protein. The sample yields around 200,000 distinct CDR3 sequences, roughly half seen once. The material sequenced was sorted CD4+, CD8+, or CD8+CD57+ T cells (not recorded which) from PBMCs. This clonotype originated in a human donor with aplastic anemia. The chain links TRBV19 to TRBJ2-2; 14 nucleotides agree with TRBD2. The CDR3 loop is CASSISLTGTSGGQYTGELFF. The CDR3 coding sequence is TGTGCCAGTAGTATTTCCCTAACCGGGACTAGCGGGGGACAATACACCGGGGAGCTGTTTTTT. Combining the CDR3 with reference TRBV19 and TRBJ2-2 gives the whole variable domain DGGITQSPKYLFRKEGQNVTLSCEQNLNHDAMYWYRQDPGQGLRLIYYSQIVNDFQKGDIAEGYSVSREKKESFPLTVTSAQKNPTAFYLCASSISLTGTSGGQYTGELFFGEGSRLTVL.